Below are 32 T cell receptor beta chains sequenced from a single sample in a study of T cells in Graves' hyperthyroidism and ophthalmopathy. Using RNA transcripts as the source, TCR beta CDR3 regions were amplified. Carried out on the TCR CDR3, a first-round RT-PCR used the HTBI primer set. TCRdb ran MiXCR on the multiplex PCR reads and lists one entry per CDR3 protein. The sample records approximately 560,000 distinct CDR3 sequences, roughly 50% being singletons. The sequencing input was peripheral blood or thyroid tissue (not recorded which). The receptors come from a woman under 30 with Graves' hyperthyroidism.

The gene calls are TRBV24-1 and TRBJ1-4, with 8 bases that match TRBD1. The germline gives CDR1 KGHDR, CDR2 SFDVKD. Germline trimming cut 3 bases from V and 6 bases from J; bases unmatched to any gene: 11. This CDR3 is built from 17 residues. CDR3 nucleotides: TGTGCCACCAGTGATACCAGGACAGGGAGTCGGGATGAAAAACTGTTTTTT. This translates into CATSDTRTGSRDEKLFF.

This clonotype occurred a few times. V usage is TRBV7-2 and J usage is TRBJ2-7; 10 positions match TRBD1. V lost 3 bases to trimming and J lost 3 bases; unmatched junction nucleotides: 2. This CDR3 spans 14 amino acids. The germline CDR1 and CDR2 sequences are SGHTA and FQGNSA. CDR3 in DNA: TGTGCCAGCAGCTTCGGGGACAGGGGCTACGAGCAGTACTTC. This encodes CASSFGDRGYEQYF.

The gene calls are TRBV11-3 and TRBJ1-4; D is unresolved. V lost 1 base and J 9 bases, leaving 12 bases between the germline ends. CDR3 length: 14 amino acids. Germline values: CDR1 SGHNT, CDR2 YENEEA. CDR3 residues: CASSLVGIDKKLFF. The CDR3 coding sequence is TGTGCCAGCAGCTTAGTTGGGATAGATAAAAAACTGTTTTTT.

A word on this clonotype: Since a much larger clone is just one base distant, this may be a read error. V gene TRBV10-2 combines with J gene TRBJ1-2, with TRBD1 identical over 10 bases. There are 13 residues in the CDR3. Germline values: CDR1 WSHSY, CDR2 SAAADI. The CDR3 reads CASSQTGGNGHTF. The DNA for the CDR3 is TGCGCCAGCAGCCAGACAGGGGGCAATGGCCACACCTTC.

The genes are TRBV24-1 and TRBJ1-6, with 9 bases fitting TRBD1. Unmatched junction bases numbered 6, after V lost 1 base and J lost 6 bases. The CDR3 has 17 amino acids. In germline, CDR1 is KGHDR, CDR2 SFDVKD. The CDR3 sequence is CATSDFLPTGGNSPLHF. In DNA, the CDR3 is TGTGCCACCAGTGATTTCCTACCGACAGGGGGTAATTCACCCCTCCACTTT.

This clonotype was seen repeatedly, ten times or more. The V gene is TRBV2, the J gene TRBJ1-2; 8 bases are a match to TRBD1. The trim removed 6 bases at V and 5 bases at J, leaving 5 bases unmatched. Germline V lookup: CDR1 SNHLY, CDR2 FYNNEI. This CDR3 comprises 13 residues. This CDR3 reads CASRDRANYGYTF. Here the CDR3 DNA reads TGTGCCAGCAGGGACAGGGCAAATTATGGCTACACCTTC.

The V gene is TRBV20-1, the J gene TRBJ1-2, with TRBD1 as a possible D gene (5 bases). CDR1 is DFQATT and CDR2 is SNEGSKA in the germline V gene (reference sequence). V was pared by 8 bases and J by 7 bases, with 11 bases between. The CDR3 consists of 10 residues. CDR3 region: CSTGVGGYTF. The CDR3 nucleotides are TGCAGTACGGGGGTTGGTGGCTACACCTTC.

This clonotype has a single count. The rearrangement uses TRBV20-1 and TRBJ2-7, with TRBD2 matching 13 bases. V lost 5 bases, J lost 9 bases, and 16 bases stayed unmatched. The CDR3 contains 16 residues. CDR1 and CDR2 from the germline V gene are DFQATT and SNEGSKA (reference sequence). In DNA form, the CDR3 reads TGCAGTGCTCTTAACCTCGGACTAGCGGGAGTTCCGGCGCAGTACTTC. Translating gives CSALNLGLAGVPAQYF.

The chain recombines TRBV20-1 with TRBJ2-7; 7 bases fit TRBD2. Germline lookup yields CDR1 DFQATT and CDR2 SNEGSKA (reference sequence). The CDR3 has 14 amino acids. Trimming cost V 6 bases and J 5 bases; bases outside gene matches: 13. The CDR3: CSAEEPGLRHEQYF. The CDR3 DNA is TGCAGTGCAGAGGAGCCGGGACTAAGACACGAGCAGTACTTC.

The CDR3 DNA reads as TGCAGCCCTAGACTAGCGGGAGGGCCTTGGTCCGGGGAGCTGTTTTTT. Its translation is CSPRLAGGPWSGELFF. J is TRBJ2-2 and V is TRBV29-1; 14 nucleotides line up with TRBD2. V dropped 8 bases and J dropped 6; count of bases not matched to a gene: 11. Germline values: CDR1 SQVTM, CDR2 ANQGSEA. The CDR3 is made up of 16 amino acids.

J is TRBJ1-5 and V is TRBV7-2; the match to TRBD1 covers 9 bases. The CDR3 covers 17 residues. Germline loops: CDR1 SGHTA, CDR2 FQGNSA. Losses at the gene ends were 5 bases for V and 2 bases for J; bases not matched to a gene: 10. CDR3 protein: CASSQSGTGFRNQPQHF. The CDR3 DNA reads TGTGCCAGCAGCCAGTCCGGGACAGGGTTTCGCAATCAGCCCCAGCATTTT.

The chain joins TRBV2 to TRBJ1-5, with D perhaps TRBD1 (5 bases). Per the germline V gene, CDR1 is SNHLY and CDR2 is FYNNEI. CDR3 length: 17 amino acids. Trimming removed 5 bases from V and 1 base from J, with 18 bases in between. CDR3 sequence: CASSHPFRGGSNQPQHF. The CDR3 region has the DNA TGTGCCAGCAGTCACCCATTCCGCGGGGGAAGCAATCAGCCCCAGCATTTT.

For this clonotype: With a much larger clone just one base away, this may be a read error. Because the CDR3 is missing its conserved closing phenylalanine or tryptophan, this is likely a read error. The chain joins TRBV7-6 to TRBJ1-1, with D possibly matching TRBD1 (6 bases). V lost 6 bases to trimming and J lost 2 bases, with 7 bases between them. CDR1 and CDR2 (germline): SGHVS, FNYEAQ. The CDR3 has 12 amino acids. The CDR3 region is CASRGGNTEAFV. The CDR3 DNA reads TGTGCCAGCAGAGGGGGTAACACTGAAGCTTTCGTT.

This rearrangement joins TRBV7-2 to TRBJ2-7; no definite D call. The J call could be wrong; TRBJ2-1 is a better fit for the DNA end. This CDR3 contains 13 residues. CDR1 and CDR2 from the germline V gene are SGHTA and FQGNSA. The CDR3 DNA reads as TGTGCCAGCAGCTCCCGGACGGTGAATGAGCAGTTCTTC. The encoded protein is CASSSRTVNEQFF.

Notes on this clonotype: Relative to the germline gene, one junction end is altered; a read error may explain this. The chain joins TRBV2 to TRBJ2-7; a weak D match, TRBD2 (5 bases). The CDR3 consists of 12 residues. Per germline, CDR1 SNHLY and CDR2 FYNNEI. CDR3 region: CASREEGHEQYF. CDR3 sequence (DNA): TGTGCCAGCAGGGAAGAGGGTCACGAGCAGTACTTC.

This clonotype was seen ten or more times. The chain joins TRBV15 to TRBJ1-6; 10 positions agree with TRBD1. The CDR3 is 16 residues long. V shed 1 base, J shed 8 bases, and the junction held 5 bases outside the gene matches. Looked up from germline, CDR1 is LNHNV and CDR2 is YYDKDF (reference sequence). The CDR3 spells CATSRAQDRGYSPLHF. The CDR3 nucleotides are TGTGCCACCAGCAGAGCTCAGGACAGGGGGTATTCACCCCTCCACTTT.

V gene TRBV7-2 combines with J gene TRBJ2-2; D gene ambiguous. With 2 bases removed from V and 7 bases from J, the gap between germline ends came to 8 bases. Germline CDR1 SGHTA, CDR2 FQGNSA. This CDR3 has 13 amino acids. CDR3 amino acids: CASSLTASGELFF. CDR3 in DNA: TGTGCCAGCAGCTTAACGGCGAGCGGGGAGCTGTTTTTT.

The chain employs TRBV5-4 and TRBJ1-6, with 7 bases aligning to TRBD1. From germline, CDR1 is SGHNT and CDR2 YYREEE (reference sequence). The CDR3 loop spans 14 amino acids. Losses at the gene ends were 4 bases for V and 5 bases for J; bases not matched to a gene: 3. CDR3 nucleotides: TGTGCCAGCAGCGCCGGGACAGATAATTCACCCCTCCACTTT. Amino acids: CASSAGTDNSPLHF.

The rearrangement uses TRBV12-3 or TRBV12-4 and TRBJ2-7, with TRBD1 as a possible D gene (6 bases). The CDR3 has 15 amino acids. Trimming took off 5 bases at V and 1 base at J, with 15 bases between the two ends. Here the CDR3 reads CASSTRDKASYEQYF. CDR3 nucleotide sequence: TGTGCCAGCAGTACCCGGGACAAGGCATCCTACGAGCAGTACTTC.

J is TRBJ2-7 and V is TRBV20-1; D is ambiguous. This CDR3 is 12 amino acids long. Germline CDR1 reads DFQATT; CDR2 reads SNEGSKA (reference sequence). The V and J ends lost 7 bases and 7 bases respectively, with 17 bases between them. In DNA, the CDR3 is TGCAGTGAAGCCACGGCTCTTGGGGAGCAGTACTTC. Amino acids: CSEATALGEQYF.

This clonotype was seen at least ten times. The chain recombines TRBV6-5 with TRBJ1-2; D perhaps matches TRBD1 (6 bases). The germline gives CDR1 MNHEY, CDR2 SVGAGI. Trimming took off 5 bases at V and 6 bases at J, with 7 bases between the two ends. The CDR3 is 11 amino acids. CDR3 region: CASSHRDGYTF. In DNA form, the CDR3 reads TGTGCCAGCAGTCACAGGGATGGCTACACCTTC.

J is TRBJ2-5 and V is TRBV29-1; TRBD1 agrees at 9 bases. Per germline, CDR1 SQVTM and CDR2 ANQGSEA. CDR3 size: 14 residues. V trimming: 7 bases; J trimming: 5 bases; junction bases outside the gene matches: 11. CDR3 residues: CSARQGGGSETQYF. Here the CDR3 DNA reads TGCAGCGCTAGACAGGGGGGCGGGAGCGAGACCCAGTACTTC.

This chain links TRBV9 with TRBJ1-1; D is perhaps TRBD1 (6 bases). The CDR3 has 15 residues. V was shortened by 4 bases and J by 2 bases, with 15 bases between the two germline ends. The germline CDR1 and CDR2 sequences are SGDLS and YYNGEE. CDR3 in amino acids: CASSTRGTPNTEAFF. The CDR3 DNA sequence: TGTGCCAGCAGCACACGAGGGACACCAAACACTGAAGCTTTCTTT. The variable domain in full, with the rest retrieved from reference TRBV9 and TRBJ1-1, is DSGVTQTPKHLITATGQRVTLRCSPRSGDLSVYWYQQSLDQGLQFLIQYYNGEERAKGNILERFSAQQFPDLHSELNLSSLELGDSALYFCASSTRGTPNTEAFFGQGTRLTVV.

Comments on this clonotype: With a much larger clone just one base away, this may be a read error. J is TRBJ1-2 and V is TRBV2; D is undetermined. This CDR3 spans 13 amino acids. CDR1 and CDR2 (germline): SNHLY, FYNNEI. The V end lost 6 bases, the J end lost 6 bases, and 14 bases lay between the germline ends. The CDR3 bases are TGTGCCAGCAGCTATCCGTCCGGGGATGGCTACACCTTC. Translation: CASSYPSGDGYTF.

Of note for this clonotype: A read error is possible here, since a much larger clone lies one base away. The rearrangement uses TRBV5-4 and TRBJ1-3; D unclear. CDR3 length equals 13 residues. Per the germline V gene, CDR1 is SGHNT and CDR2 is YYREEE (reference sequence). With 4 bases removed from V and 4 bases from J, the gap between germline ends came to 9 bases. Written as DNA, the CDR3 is TGTGCCAGCAGCCCTTGTTTCGGAAACACCATATATTTT. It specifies CASSPCFGNTIYF.

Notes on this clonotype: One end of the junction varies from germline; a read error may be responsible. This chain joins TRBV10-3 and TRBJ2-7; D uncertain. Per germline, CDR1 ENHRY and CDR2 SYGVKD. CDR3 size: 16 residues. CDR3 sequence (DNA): TGTGCCAGCAGTTACTCGCTGGGCAGGACCCTTGACGAGCAGTACTTC. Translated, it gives CASSYSLGRTLDEQYF.

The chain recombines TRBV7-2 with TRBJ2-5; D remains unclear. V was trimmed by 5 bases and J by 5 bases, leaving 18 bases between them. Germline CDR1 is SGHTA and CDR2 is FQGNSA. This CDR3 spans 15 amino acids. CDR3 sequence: CASSEVLGSWETQYF. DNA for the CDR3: TGTGCCAGCAGCGAAGTTCTTGGGTCCTGGGAGACCCAGTACTTC.

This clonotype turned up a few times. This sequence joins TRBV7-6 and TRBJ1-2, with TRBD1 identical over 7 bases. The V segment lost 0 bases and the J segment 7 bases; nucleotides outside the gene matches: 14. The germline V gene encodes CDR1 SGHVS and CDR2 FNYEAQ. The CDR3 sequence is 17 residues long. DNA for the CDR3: TGTGCCAGCAGCTTAGCGCCGATGGGACAGAACCCTTCTGGCTACACCTTC. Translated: CASSLAPMGQNPSGYTF.

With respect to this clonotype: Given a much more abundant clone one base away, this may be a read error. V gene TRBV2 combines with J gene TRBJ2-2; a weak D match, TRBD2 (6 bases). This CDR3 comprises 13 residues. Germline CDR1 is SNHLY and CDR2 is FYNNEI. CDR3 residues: CAGSGLQTGELFF. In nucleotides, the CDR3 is TGTGCCGGCAGTGGACTACAGACCGGGGAGCTGTTTTTT.

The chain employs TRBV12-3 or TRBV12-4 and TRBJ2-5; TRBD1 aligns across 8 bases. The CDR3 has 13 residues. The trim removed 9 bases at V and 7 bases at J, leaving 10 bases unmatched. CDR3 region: CASQEGQDGTQYF. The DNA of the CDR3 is TGTGCCAGTCAAGAGGGACAGGACGGGACCCAGTACTTC.

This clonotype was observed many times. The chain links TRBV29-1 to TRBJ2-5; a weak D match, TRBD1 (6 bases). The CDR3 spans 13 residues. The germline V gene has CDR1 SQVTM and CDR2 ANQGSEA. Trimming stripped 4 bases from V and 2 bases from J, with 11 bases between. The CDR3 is CSVAGRGQETQYF. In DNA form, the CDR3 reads TGCAGCGTTGCTGGCAGGGGTCAAGAGACCCAGTACTTC.

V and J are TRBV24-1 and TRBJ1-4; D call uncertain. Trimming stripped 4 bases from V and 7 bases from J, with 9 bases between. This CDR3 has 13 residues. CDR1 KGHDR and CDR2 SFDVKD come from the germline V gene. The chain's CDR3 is CATSDLAGEKLFF. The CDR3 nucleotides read TGTGCCACCAGTGACCTTGCCGGTGAAAAACTGTTTTTT.